This TCR beta chain emerged from a study of blood T cell repertoires in COVID-19. Study information: Donors in the United States, Italy and Spain gave samples during acute or convalescent COVID-19. Nucleic acid was either cDNA or gDNA, and it came from T cells, B-cell-depleted T cells, or PBMCs.

As handled by the study authors: Amplification from reference gene primers served as the basis for estimated nucleated cell counts. The method was immunoSEQ multiplex PCR; TCRdb's version includes in-frame clones alone and lacks a portion of them. V and J calls and clone size follow that table, whereas D and trimming were derived from the DNA. The sample has around 70,000 clones; roughly 74% are singletons. The CDR3 has 17 amino acids. CDR1 and CDR2 (germline): MDHEN, SYDVKM. Trimming pared 2 bases from V and 0 bases from J, leaving 14 bases between. The specimen was peripheral blood. The clonotype originates from a human donor in a cohort sampled during active COVID-19. V and J are TRBV28 and TRBJ1-3, with D maybe TRBD1 (5 bases). The CDR3 region is CASSLGGAGSSGNTIYF. CDR3 DNA: TGTGCCAGCAGTTTAGGGGGTGCGGGATCCTCTGGAAACACCATATATTTT.